Shown below are 24 T cell receptor beta chains from a single sample sequenced in a study of cytomegalovirus exposure and HLA in healthy donors. The study ran its PCR with 60 Vbeta and 13 Jbeta primers. The method was immunoSEQ multiplex PCR; TCRdb's version includes in-frame clones alone and lacks a portion of them. The sample carries over 150,000 clones, about three quarters recorded once. Sequencing was performed on PBMCs. These TCRs come from a woman aged 30 to 39 in good health and CMV-seronegative.

The rearrangement links TRBV28 to TRBJ1-1, with 8 bases fitting TRBD1. The CDR3 extends over 15 amino acids. V was clipped by 0 bases and J by 6 bases; unmatched bases: 6. From germline, CDR1 is MDHEN and CDR2 SYDVKM. The CDR3 reads CASSLWQGALSEAFF. The CDR3 coding sequence is TGTGCCAGCAGTTTATGGCAGGGGGCGCTGTCTGAAGCTTTCTTT.

V is TRBV19 and J is TRBJ2-1; 10 nucleotides line up with TRBD1. This CDR3 region has 15 residues. Germline assignment: CDR1 LNHDA and CDR2 SQIVND (reference sequence). The trim removed 10 bases at V and 6 bases at J, leaving 12 bases unmatched. DNA of the CDR3: TGTGCCACCACGAGGACAGGGGGTGGATCCAATGAGCAGTTCTTC. It translates to CATTRTGGGSNEQFF.

J is TRBJ2-7 and V is TRBV28, with no clear D. Germline CDR1 and CDR2: MDHEN and SYDVKM. This CDR3 contains 14 residues. With 6 bases removed from V and 2 bases from J, the gap between germline ends came to 14 bases. CDR3 sequence: CASRRPHPPYEQYF. The CDR3 nucleotides read TGTGCCAGCAGGAGGCCTCACCCTCCCTACGAGCAGTACTTC.

The chain joins TRBV19 to TRBJ1-4; D not resolved. This CDR3 has 15 amino acids. The germline V gene has CDR1 LNHDA and CDR2 SQIVND (reference sequence). V lost 1 base and J lost 5, with 11 bases in between. CDR3 in amino acids: CASSIGVQPNEKLFF. Written as DNA, the CDR3 is TGTGCCAGTAGTATAGGAGTCCAACCCAATGAAAAACTGTTTTTT.

The rearrangement joins TRBV30 to TRBJ2-3; D remains unclear. CDR1 GTSNPN and CDR2 SVGIG come from the germline V gene (reference sequence). Trimming took off 2 bases at V and 4 bases at J, with 4 bases between the two ends. The CDR3 runs 11 residues. The CDR3 loop is CAWSLSDTQYF. In DNA form, the CDR3 reads TGTGCCTGGAGTCTCTCAGATACGCAGTATTTT.

The J gene is TRBJ2-1, the V gene TRBV2; D is undetermined. V was clipped by 3 bases and J by 13 bases, with 7 bases between them. This CDR3 has 10 residues. The germline V gene encodes CDR1 SNHLY and CDR2 FYNNEI. In DNA form, the CDR3 reads TGTGCCAGCAGTGACCCTCTTCAGTTCTTC. Its protein is CASSDPLQFF.

This clone was observed once. The chain has TRBV9 and TRBJ2-1; D is ambiguous. There are 13 residues in the CDR3. Trimming took 3 bases from V and 1 from J, leaving 5 bases between them. Germline lookup yields CDR1 SGDLS and CDR2 YYNGEE. CDR3 coding DNA: TGTGCCAGCAGCGCGGGTTCCTACAATGAGCAGTTCTTC. It yields the protein CASSAGSYNEQFF. The entire variable domain, with the rest obtained from reference TRBV9 and TRBJ2-1, is as follows: DSGVTQTPKHLITATGQRVTLRCSPRSGDLSVYWYQQSLDQGLQFLIQYYNGEERAKGNILERFSAQQFPDLHSELNLSSLELGDSALYFCASSAGSYNEQFFGPGTRLTVL.

This clone was recorded once. J is TRBJ2-7 and V is TRBV14, with 12 bases that match TRBD1. The CDR3 contains 16 residues. The V gene end was trimmed by 1 base and the J gene end by 6 bases; junction bases not matched to a gene: 7. CDR1 is SGHDN, CDR2 FVKESK, per germline. Written as DNA, the CDR3 is TGTGCCAGCAGCCAAGTTAGCGGGACAGGGGGCGCCGAGCAGTACTTC. This translates into CASSQVSGTGGAEQYF.

V usage is TRBV28 and J usage is TRBJ2-7; D possibly corresponds to TRBD2 (6 bases). The CDR3 loop spans 11 amino acids. Germline V gives CDR1 MDHEN, CDR2 SYDVKM. In DNA, the CDR3 is TGTGCGTCTGCAGCCCGGGGAGGGCAGTACTTC. It specifies CASAARGGQYF.

CDR3 sequence: CSGGHTEAFF. For the CDR3, the DNA is TGCAGTGGCGGCCATACTGAAGCTTTCTTT. This chain joins TRBV20-1 and TRBJ1-1; D uncertain. V was shortened by 7 bases and J by 5 bases, with 8 bases between the two germline ends. The length of the CDR3 is 10 residues. Germline V gives CDR1 DFQATT, CDR2 SNEGSKA (reference sequence).

J is TRBJ2-5 and V is TRBV28, with TRBD1 matching 7 bases. This CDR3 has 15 residues. V shed 5 bases and J 5 bases; nucleotides not matched to a gene: 11. CDR1 is MDHEN and CDR2 is SYDVKM in the germline V gene. CDR3 protein: CASSTPQGVGETQYF. The CDR3 DNA sequence: TGTGCCAGCAGTACGCCCCAGGGGGTAGGGGAGACCCAGTACTTC.

This clone has only a few counts. The V gene is TRBV5-5, the J gene TRBJ2-1, with 7 positions matching TRBD1. This CDR3 is built from 12 residues. Trimming took 1 base from V and 8 from J; bases not matched to a gene: 0. CDR1 is SGHKS and CDR2 is YYEKEE in the germline V gene (reference sequence). The CDR3 sequence is CASSLTGDEQFF. CDR3 coding DNA: TGTGCCAGCAGCTTGACAGGGGATGAGCAGTTCTTC. The whole variable domain, filled in from reference TRBV5-5 and TRBJ2-1, reads DAGVTQSPTHLIKTRGQQVTLRCSPISGHKSVSWYQQVLGQGPQFIFQYYEKEERGRGNFPDRFSARQFPNYSSELNVNALLLGDSALYLCASSLTGDEQFFGPGTRLTVL.

In nucleotides, the CDR3 is TGTGCCAGCAGTTTATCGTATAGCAATCAGCCCCAGCATTTT. Its translation is CASSLSYSNQPQHF. The chain carries TRBV6-5 and TRBJ1-5, with D uncertain. Germline V CDR1 and CDR2: MNHEY, SVGAGI. Trimming removed 4 bases from V and 0 bases from J, with 7 bases in between. The CDR3 totals 14 residues.

J is TRBJ2-7 and V is TRBV5-1; 12 nucleotides line up with TRBD2. This CDR3 contains 16 residues. Germline-derived CDR1 and CDR2 are SGHRS and YFSETQ. Unmatched junction bases numbered 10, after V lost 4 bases and J lost 5 bases. CDR3 sequence: CASSIASGGAVDEQYF. CDR3 sequence (DNA): TGCGCCAGCAGCATCGCTAGCGGGGGGGCCGTGGACGAGCAGTACTTC.

The chain joins TRBV7-2 to TRBJ2-3, with 11 positions matching TRBD2. CDR3 length: 15 residues. The V segment lost 5 bases and the J segment 9 bases; nucleotides outside the gene matches: 10. Germline CDR1 and CDR2: SGHTA and FQGNSA. CDR3 in DNA: TGTGCCAGCAGCGAACTAGCGGGAGTTTCCAAGACGCAGTATTTT. Amino acids: CASSELAGVSKTQYF.

This clone has more than one count but fewer than ten. This chain joins TRBV18 and TRBJ2-2, with TRBD2 identical over 14 bases. V trimming: 4 bases; J trimming: 7 bases; junction bases outside the gene matches: 5. Germline loops: CDR1 KGHSH, CDR2 LQKENI. The CDR3 runs to 16 residues. CDR3 sequence (DNA): TGTGCCAGCTCACTCGGACTAGCGGGAGGAGGCGGGGAGCTGTTTTTT. This encodes CASSLGLAGGGGELFF.

The CDR3 bases are TGTGCCAGCAGCTTAGCGGTCGGCGGGAGGGCCTACGAGCAGTACTTC. The encoded protein is CASSLAVGGRAYEQYF. The J gene is TRBJ2-7, the V gene TRBV7-2; TRBD2 aligns across 9 bases. The germline CDR1 and CDR2 sequences are SGHTA and FQGNSA. The CDR3 extends over 16 amino acids. V lost 0 bases and J lost 2; bases outside the gene matches: 5. The entire variable domain, with the rest obtained from reference TRBV7-2 and TRBJ2-7, is as follows: GAGVSQSPSNKVTEKGKDVELRCDPISGHTALYWYRQSLGQGLEFLIYFQGNSAPDKSGLPSDRFSAERTGGSVSTLTIQRTQQEDSAVYLCASSLAVGGRAYEQYFGPGTRLTVT.

This clone was counted only a few times. J is TRBJ1-6 and V is TRBV10-3, with no clear D. V was clipped by 11 bases and J by 5 bases, with 10 bases between them. The CDR3 length is 12 residues. Germline-derived CDR1 and CDR2 are ENHRY and SYGVKD. The CDR3 reads CAAREDNSPLHF. DNA for the CDR3: TGTGCCGCCCGGGAAGATAATTCACCCCTCCACTTT.

The CDR3 protein is CASRYQGDEQFF. The CDR3 nucleotides are TGTGCCAGTAGATATCAGGGCGATGAGCAGTTCTTC. The chain carries TRBV19 and TRBJ2-1, with D perhaps matching TRBD1 (5 bases). V was clipped by 6 bases and J by 8 bases, with 11 bases between them. CDR3 length: 12 amino acids. Germline CDR1 LNHDA, CDR2 SQIVND (reference sequence).

The chain has TRBV11-2 and TRBJ1-1; 10 bases are a match to TRBD1. The junction had 7 bases not matched to a gene; V was cut back by 5 bases and J by 10 bases. In germline, CDR1 is SGHAT, CDR2 FQNNGV. This CDR3 is 13 amino acids long. This CDR3 reads CASSRDRGQGAFF. DNA for the CDR3: TGTGCCAGCAGCCGAGACAGGGGGCAGGGAGCTTTCTTT.

The chain is built from TRBV5-4 and TRBJ2-7; a possible D gene is TRBD2 (6 bases). Trimming removed 3 bases from V and 3 bases from J, with 16 bases in between. The CDR3 length is 15 residues. Germline V gene lookup returns CDR1 SGHNT and CDR2 YYREEE (reference sequence). The CDR3 loop reads CASSSPGSAYYEQYF. CDR3 bases: TGTGCCAGCAGCTCACCCGGGAGCGCTTACTACGAGCAGTACTTC.

The CDR3 DNA sequence: TGCGCCAGCAGCCATTATCAGGACAGGGATGAAAAACTGTTTTTT. Translation gives CASSHYQDRDEKLFF. The rearrangement uses TRBV4-1 and TRBJ1-4; 8 nucleotides line up with TRBD1. This CDR3 contains 15 residues. Germline loops: CDR1 MGHRA, CDR2 YSYEKL. The ends lost 3 bases at V and 6 bases at J; junction bases unmatched: 6.

The rearrangement joins TRBV6-5 to TRBJ2-3; 8 bases map to TRBD2. Looked up from germline, CDR1 is MNHEY and CDR2 is SVGAGI. J was trimmed by 1 base and V by 7 bases; bases with no gene match: 4. The CDR3 runs 14 residues. The CDR3 is CASTKRERTDTQYF. The CDR3 coding sequence is TGTGCCAGCACTAAGCGGGAGCGCACAGATACGCAGTATTTT.

The chain couples TRBV2 to TRBJ2-1, with D possibly matching TRBD1 (6 bases). Looked up from germline, CDR1 is SNHLY and CDR2 is FYNNEI. Trimming cost V 8 bases and J 5 bases, with 13 bases left between them. CDR3 size: 13 residues. The CDR3 nucleotides read TGTGCCAGCCTGAGACAGGAGAACAATGAGCAGTTCTTC. Its protein product is CASLRQENNEQFF. Complete variable domain (other parts from reference TRBV2 and TRBJ2-1): EPEVTQTPSHQVTQMGQEVILRCVPISNHLYFYWYRQILGQKVEFLVSFYNNEISEKSEIFDDQFSVERPDGSNFTLKIRSTKLEDSAMYFCASLRQENNEQFFGPGTRLTVL.